These 17 T cell receptor beta chains share one sample of origin, sequenced in a study of CD8+ T cells in alopecia areata (dated 2018 in TCRdb). The method was the immunoSEQ multiplex PCR assay. To provide template for TCR sequencing, every sample had RNA extracted and reverse transcribed into cDNA. TCRdb mirrors the immuneACCESS table, restricted to in-frame sequences. Some clones are absent from its copies; in checked studies, under half trace to an unresolved V gene, and the reason for the others is unknown. Across this sample there are approximately 170,000 clones, with 55% to 70% seen only once. The top ten hold over 0.55% of the sample. The sample's time point label is to be understood as: less than five weeks on oral tofacitinib. The treatment or condition tag for this specimen amounts to: oral pan-JAK inhibitor, 5-10 mg twice daily. The source material was CD4+ T cells sorted from blood, sampled at week 4, from a patient treated with tofacitinib. All receptors derive from a human donor with alopecia areata.

J is TRBJ2-3 and V is TRBV5-6, with 11 bases lining up with TRBD2. V was pared by 0 bases and J by 7 bases, with 1 base of the junction left unmatched. This CDR3 has 14 residues. The germline gives CDR1 SGHDT, CDR2 YYEEEE. This CDR3 is CASSLASGRNTQYF. CDR3 bases: TGTGCCAGCAGCTTGGCTAGCGGGAGGAATACGCAGTATTTT.

The DNA of the CDR3 is TGCAGCGGTACACCGGGGGGTCGCACTGAAGCTTTCTTT. Its protein product is CSGTPGGRTEAFF. The chain uses TRBV29-1 and TRBJ1-1; D possibly corresponds to TRBD1 (5 bases). The CDR3 contains 13 residues. Trimming took off 7 bases at V and 4 bases at J, with 16 bases between the two ends. Per the germline V gene, CDR1 is SQVTM and CDR2 is ANQGSEA.

This clone was detected only a few times. The chain links TRBV30 to TRBJ2-5; D perhaps matches TRBD2 (5 bases). Germline assignment: CDR1 GTSNPN and CDR2 SVGIG (reference sequence). V was clipped by 8 bases and J by 4 bases, with 14 bases between them. This CDR3 contains 12 residues. The CDR3 sequence is CAAWLAGETQYF. The CDR3 nucleotides are TGTGCCGCCTGGCTAGCCGGAGAGACCCAGTACTTC.

The rearrangement joins TRBV29-1 to TRBJ2-5; D is undetermined. This CDR3 region has 13 residues. Trimming took off 1 base at V and 7 bases at J, with 13 bases between the two ends. CDR1 SQVTM and CDR2 ANQGSEA come from the germline V gene. The CDR3 here is CSVEVRTAGTQYF. CDR3 DNA sequence: TGCAGCGTTGAAGTCCGTACCGCTGGGACCCAGTACTTC.

The genes are TRBV4-3 and TRBJ2-1, with TRBD2 matching 9 bases. This CDR3 contains 16 residues. Losses at the gene ends were 0 bases for V and 10 bases for J; bases not matched to a gene: 10. Germline V gives CDR1 LGHNA, CDR2 YSLEER. In nucleotides, the CDR3 is TGCGCCAGCAGCCAAGACTCTTCTAGCGGGATCGGCGAGCAGTTCTTC. Its protein is CASSQDSSSGIGEQFF.

This sequence joins TRBV14 and TRBJ2-1; no clear D gene. V was trimmed by 0 bases and J by 2 bases, leaving 5 bases between them. This CDR3 region has 14 residues. CDR1 is SGHDN, CDR2 FVKESK, per germline. The CDR3, as DNA: TGTGCCAGCAGCCAAGAATGGGCCTACAATGAGCAGTTCTTC. The encoded protein is CASSQEWAYNEQFF.

This sequence joins TRBV10-3 and TRBJ2-2; possibly TRBD1 or TRBD2 for D (5 bases each). The germline V gene encodes CDR1 ENHRY and CDR2 SYGVKD. V lost 10 bases, J lost 3 bases, and 9 bases lay in between. The CDR3 sequence is 12 residues long. Written as DNA, the CDR3 is TGTGCCACCGGGGCCTACACCGGGGAGCTGTTTTTT. Translation gives CATGAYTGELFF.

The chain uses TRBV4-1 and TRBJ2-2; perhaps D is TRBD1 or TRBD2 (5 bases each). Trimming pared 0 bases from V and 3 bases from J, leaving 14 bases between. The CDR3 runs 17 residues. The germline CDR1 and CDR2 sequences are MGHRA and YSYEKL. The DNA of the CDR3 is TGCGCCAGCAGCCAAGATTTGGCCAGGGACGACACCGGGGAGCTGTTTTTT. Translation gives CASSQDLARDDTGELFF.

This clone was observed many times. The rearrangement uses TRBV7-2 and TRBJ2-2; tentative D call: TRBD1 (5 bases). The germline gives CDR1 SGHTA, CDR2 FQGNSA. The CDR3 runs 16 residues. The germline V and J ends were trimmed by 1 base and 13 bases, with 22 bases remaining between them. CDR3 nucleotides: TGTGCCAGCAGCTTAGGGGGCGCGAAGGTACAGAGAAGGCTGTTTTTT. Its protein is CASSLGGAKVQRRLFF.

This clone was seen just once. The chain uses TRBV4-3 and TRBJ1-5, with a tentative D call TRBD1 (5 bases). The V gene lost 0 bases and the J gene lost 9 bases, with 15 bases spanning the gap. The CDR3 runs 15 residues. Germline lookup yields CDR1 LGHNA and CDR2 YSLEER. The CDR3 spells CASSQDWDRGRPQHF. The CDR3 coding sequence is TGCGCCAGCAGCCAAGATTGGGACCGGGGTAGGCCCCAGCATTTT.

The J gene is TRBJ2-5, the V gene TRBV27; D gene uncertain. This CDR3 spans 13 amino acids. V was shortened by 2 bases and J by 2 bases, with 6 bases between the two germline ends. CDR1 and CDR2 from the germline V gene are MNHEY and SMNVEV (reference sequence). DNA for the CDR3: TGTGCCAGCAGTTTAAGGAGACAAGAGACCCAGTACTTC. Amino acids: CASSLRRQETQYF.

V is TRBV29-1 and J is TRBJ2-5; perhaps TRBD1 as D (6 bases). V lost 7 bases, J lost 3 bases, and 12 bases lay in between. Germline assignment: CDR1 SQVTM and CDR2 ANQGSEA. The CDR3 length is 12 residues. CDR3 region: CSGRTEKETQYF. The CDR3 coding sequence is TGCAGCGGCCGGACAGAAAAAGAGACCCAGTACTTC. Complete variable domain (other parts from reference TRBV29-1 and TRBJ2-5): SAVISQKPSRDICQRGTSLTIQCQVDSQVTMMFWYRQQPGQSLTLIATANQGSEATYESGFVIDKFPISRPNLTFSTLTVSNMSPEDSSIYLCSGRTEKETQYFGPGTRLLVL.

V is TRBV7-9 and J is TRBJ1-5; D unclear. V dropped 4 bases and J dropped 7 bases, with 11 bases sitting between them. This CDR3 spans 13 amino acids. Per germline, CDR1 SEHNR and CDR2 FQNEAQ (reference sequence). CDR3 loop: CASSSNPGQPQHF. In DNA form, the CDR3 reads TGTGCCAGCAGCTCAAATCCGGGACAGCCCCAGCATTTT.

This clone appeared once. The rearrangement joins TRBV6-1 to TRBJ2-7, with 9 bases fitting TRBD1. CDR1 is MNHNS and CDR2 is SASEGT in the germline V gene. The CDR3 is made up of 15 amino acids. Trimming at V came to 7 bases and at J to 0 bases, leaving 7 bases not matched to a gene. The chain's CDR3 is CASTGQGRPSYEQYF. The CDR3 region has the DNA TGTGCCAGCACCGGACAGGGGCGCCCCTCCTACGAGCAGTACTTC.

V and J are TRBV30 and TRBJ2-3, with 9 bases lining up with TRBD2. The germline V gene encodes CDR1 GTSNPN and CDR2 SVGIG (reference sequence). This CDR3 is built from 15 residues. The V segment lost 2 bases and the J segment 4 bases; nucleotides outside the gene matches: 7. The CDR3 is CAWSRSSGDADTQYF. The DNA for the CDR3 is TGTGCCTGGAGTAGGTCTAGCGGGGACGCAGATACGCAGTATTTT.

The chain is built from TRBV27 and TRBJ2-1; D perhaps matches TRBD1 (5 bases). This CDR3 has 13 amino acids. In germline, CDR1 is MNHEY, CDR2 SMNVEV (reference sequence). V lost 6 bases and J lost 7, with 13 bases in between. This CDR3 is CASRRQSQNEQFF. The CDR3 bases are TGTGCCAGCAGGAGACAGAGTCAGAATGAGCAGTTCTTC.

The rearrangement joins TRBV5-1 to TRBJ2-1, with D tentatively TRBD2 (5 bases). Trimming cost V 4 bases and J 4 bases, with 12 bases left between them. CDR3 length: 14 residues. Germline V gene data show CDR1 as SGHRS and CDR2 as YFSETQ. CDR3 sequence reads: CASSPGGLYNEQFF. The CDR3, as DNA: TGCGCCAGCAGCCCCGGCGGACTGTACAATGAGCAGTTCTTC.